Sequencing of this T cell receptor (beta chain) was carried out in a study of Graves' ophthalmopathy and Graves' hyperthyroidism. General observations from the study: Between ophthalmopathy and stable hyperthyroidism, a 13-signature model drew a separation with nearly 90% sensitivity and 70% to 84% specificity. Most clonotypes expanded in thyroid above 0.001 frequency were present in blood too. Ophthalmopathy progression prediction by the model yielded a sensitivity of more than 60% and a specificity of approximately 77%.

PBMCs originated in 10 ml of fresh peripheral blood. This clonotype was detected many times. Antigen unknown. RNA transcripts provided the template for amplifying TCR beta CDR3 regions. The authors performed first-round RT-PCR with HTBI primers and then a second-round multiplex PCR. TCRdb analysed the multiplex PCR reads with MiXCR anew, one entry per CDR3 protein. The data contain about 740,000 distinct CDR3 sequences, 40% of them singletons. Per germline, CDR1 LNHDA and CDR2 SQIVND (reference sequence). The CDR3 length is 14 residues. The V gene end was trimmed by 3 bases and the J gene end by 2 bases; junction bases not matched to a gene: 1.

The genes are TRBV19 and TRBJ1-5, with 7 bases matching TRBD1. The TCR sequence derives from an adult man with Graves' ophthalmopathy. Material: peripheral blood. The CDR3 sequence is CASSIGTGNQPQHF. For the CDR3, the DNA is TGTGCCAGTAGTATCGGGACAGGCAATCAGCCCCAGCATTTT. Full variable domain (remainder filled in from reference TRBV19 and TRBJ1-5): DGGITQSPKYLFRKEGQNVTLSCEQNLNHDAMYWYRQDPGQGLRLIYYSQIVNDFQKGDIAEGYSVSREKKESFPLTVTSAQKNPTAFYLCASSIGTGNQPQHFGDGTRLSIL.